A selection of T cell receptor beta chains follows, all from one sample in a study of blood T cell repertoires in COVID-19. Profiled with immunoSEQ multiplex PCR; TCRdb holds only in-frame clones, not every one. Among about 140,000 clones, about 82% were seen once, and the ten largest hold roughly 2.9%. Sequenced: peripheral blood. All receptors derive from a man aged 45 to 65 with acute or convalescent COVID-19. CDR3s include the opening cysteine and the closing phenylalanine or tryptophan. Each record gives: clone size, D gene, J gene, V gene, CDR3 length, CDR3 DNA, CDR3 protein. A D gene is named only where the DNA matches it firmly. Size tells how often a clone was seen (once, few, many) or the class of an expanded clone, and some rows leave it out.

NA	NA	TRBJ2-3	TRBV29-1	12	TGCAGCGTGTTGACAGGAACAGATACGCAGTATTTT	CSVLTGTDTQYF
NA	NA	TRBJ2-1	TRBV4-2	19	TGTGCCAGCAGCCAAGAAGTTAGGGGGGGCTCCCGTCTACACAATGAGCAGTTCTTC	CASSQEVRGGSRLHNEQFF
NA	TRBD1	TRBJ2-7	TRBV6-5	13	TGTGCCAGCAGTAGGGACAGAGCCTACGAGCAGTACTTC	CASSRDRAYEQYF
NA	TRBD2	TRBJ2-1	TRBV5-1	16	TGCGCCAGCAGCTTGGGGTCCGGCGGGAGGATCGATGAGCAGTTCTTC	CASSLGSGGRIDEQFF
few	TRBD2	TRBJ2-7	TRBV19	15	TGTGCCAGTAGTTTATCCGGGACTAGTTTTTACGAGCAGTACTTC	CASSLSGTSFYEQYF
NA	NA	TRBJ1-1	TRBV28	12	TGTGCCAGCAGTCTCGGGGTAACGGAAGCTTTCTTT	CASSLGVTEAFF
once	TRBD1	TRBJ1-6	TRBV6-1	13	TGTGCCAGCAGTGAAACAGGGGCCGCGCCCCTCCACTTT	CASSETGAAPLHF
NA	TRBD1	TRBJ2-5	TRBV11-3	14	TGTGCCAGCAGCTTTAGACAGGGCCAAGAGACCCAGTACTTC	CASSFRQGQETQYF
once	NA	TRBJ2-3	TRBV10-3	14	TGTGCCACCTTAGCCGGGACTAGCACAGATACGCAGTATTTT	CATLAGTSTDTQYF
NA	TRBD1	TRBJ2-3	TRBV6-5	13	TGTGCCAGCAGAAGACAGGGCTCAGATACGCAGTATTTT	CASRRQGSDTQYF
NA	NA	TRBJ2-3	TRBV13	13	TGTGCCAGCAGCTTACCTAACACAGATACGCAGTATTTT	CASSLPNTDTQYF
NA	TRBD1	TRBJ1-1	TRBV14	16	TGTGCCAGCAGCCCTCGACAGGGGGCCGGGAACACTGAAGCTTTCTTT	CASSPRQGAGNTEAFF
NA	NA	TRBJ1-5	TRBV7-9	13	TGTGCCAGCAGCTTCGGTAATTATCAGCCCCAGCATTTT	CASSFGNYQPQHF
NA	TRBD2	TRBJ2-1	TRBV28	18	TGTGCCAGCACGGGCCTAGCGGGAGGCCGGAGCTCCTACAATGAGCAGTTCTTC	CASTGLAGGRSSYNEQFF
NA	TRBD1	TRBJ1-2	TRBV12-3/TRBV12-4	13	TGTGCCAGCAGAGAGACAGGGGGCTATGGCTACACCTTC	CASRETGGYGYTF
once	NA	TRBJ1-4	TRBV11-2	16	TGTGCCAGCAGCTCACGGTCTACGGGGACTAATGAAAAACTGTTTTTT	CASSSRSTGTNEKLFF
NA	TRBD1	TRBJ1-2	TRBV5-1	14	TGCGCCAGCAGCTGGGACAGGGGGCCGTATGGCTACACCTTC	CASSWDRGPYGYTF
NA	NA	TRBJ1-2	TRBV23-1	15	TGCGCCAGCAGTCAATCTCATAGGACAACGGACAGTGCCTACTTC	CASSQSHRTTDSAYF
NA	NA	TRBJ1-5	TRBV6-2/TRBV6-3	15	TGTGCCAGCAGTTACGGCAGGGTAAGCAATCAGCCCCAGCATTTT	CASSYGRVSNQPQHF
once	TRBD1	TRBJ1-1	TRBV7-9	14	TGTGCCAGCAGCGAGACAGGGATGGACACTGAAGCTTTCTTT	CASSETGMDTEAFF
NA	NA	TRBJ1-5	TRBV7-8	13	TGTGCCAGCAGCGCATACAGAGTCCAGCCCCAGCATTTT	CASSAYRVQPQHF
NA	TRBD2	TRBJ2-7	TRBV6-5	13	TGTGCCAGCGGGGGGAGCGGGATGGGTGAGCAGTACTTC	CASGGSGMGEQYF
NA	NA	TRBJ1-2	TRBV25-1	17	TGTGCCAGCAGTGACGATGGGGGGAGGGTCGCTGGCTATGGCTACACCTTC	CASSDDGGRVAGYGYTF
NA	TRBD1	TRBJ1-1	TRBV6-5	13	TGTGCCAGCATTCTCACAGGGGTCACTGAAGCTTTCTTT	CASILTGVTEAFF
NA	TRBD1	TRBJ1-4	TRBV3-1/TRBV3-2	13	TGTGCCAGCTCGCAGGGGGCGATAGAAAAACTGTTTTTT	CASSQGAIEKLFF
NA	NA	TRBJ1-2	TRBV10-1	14	TGCGCCAGCAGTCAAGACAGGAACCGAAATGGCTACACCTTC	CASSQDRNRNGYTF
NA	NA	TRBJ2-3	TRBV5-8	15	TGTGCCAGCAGCTTCGGACAGCTCCTTGGGGATACGCAGTATTTT	CASSFGQLLGDTQYF
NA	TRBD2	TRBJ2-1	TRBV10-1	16	TGCGCCAGCAATCCGGGAACTAGCGGGGCCTACAATGAGCAGTTCTTC	CASNPGTSGAYNEQFF
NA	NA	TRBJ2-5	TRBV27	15	TGTGCCAGCAGTTTTGACAGGTTGGCCCTAGAGACCCAGTACTTC	CASSFDRLALETQYF
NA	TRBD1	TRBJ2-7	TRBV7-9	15	TGTGCCAGCAGCTGGAGGACAGGCTCCATCTACGAGCAGTACTTC	CASSWRTGSIYEQYF
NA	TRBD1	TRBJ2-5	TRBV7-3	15	TGTGCCAGCAGCAAAATGGGACAGGCAGAAGAGACCCAGTACTTC	CASSKMGQAEETQYF
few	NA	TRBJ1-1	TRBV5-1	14	TGCGCCAGCAGCTTGGAATCGGGCAGGGCTGAAGCTTTCTTT	CASSLESGRAEAFF
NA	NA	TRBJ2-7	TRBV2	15	TGTGCCAGCAGTCAGAGGGACACCAATACCTACGAGCAGTACTTC	CASSQRDTNTYEQYF
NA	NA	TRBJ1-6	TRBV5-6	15	TGTGCCAGCAGCTTGGATCTAGGCTGGAATTCACCCCTCCACTTT	CASSLDLGWNSPLHF
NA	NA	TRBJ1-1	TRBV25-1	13	TGTGCCAGCAGTGCTCAGGGTTGGACTGAAGCTTTCTTT	CASSAQGWTEAFF
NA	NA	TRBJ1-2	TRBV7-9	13	TGTGCCAGCAGCTTAGACGGGGTTGGTGGCTACACCTTC	CASSLDGVGGYTF
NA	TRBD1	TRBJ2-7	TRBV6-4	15	TGTGCCAGCAGTGGAGGGACAGAAACAACCTACGAGCAGTACTTC	CASSGGTETTYEQYF
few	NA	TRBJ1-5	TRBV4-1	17	TGCGCCAGCAGCCAAGAGCGTCAGGGCAGTGGCAATCAGCCCCAGCATTTT	CASSQERQGSGNQPQHF
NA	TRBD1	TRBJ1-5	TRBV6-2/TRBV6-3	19	TGTGCCAGCAGCCATCCGGGACAGGGAACTTTTTATAGCAATCAGCCCCAGCATTTT	CASSHPGQGTFYSNQPQHF
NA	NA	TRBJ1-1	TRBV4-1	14	TGCGCCAGCAGCCAAGTTGTGTTACTAACTGAAGCTTTCTTT	CASSQVVLLTEAFF
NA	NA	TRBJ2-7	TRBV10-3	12	TGTGCCATCAGTGAGTCGAGTTACGAGCAGTACTTC	CAISESSYEQYF
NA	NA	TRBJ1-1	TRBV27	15	TGTGCCAGCAGCCCAGGGTTTATGGGACTCACTGAAGCTTTCTTT	CASSPGFMGLTEAFF
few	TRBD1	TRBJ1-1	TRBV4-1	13	TGCGCCAGCGCGCAGGGGGCCTTGGCTGAAGCTTTCTTT	CASAQGALAEAFF
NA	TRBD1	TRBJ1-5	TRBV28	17	TGTGCCAGCAGACCCTGGACAGGACCATATAGCAATCAGCCCCAGCATTTT	CASRPWTGPYSNQPQHF
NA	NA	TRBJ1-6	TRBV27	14	TGTGCCAGCAGTGGGCGCTTCGGTAATTCACCCCTCCACTTT	CASSGRFGNSPLHF
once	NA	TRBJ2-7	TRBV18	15	TGTGCCAGCTCACCAACATCAGGACAGCACTACGAGCAGTACTTC	CASSPTSGQHYEQYF
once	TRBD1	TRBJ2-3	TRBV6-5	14	TGTGCCAGCAGTTACGGGACAGTTAGAGATACGCAGTATTTT	CASSYGTVRDTQYF
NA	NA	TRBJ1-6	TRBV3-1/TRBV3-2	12	TGTGCCAGCAGCCTTCCAGGGTCACCCCTCCACTTT	CASSLPGSPLHF
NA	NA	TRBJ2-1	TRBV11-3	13	TGTGCCAGCAGCTCTCGGGTGTCCAATGAGCAGTTCTTC	CASSSRVSNEQFF
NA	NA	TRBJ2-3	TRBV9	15	TGTGCCAGCAGCGTAGATGCTAGTAGCACAGATACGCAGTATTTT	CASSVDASSTDTQYF
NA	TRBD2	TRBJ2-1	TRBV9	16	TGTGCCAGCAGCCCCGGGACTAGCGGAGACCTCCCAGTGCAGTTCTTC	CASSPGTSGDLPVQFF